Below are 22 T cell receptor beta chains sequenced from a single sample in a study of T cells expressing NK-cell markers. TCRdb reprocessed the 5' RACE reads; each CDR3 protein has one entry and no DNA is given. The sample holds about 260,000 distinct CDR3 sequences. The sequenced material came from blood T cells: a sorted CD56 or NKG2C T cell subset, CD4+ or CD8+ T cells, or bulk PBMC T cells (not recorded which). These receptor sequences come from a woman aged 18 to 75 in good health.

This CDR3 is CATSRAWDYEQYF. The chain employs TRBV15 and TRBJ2-7. The CDR3 is 13 residues long. Germline lookup yields CDR1 LNHNV and CDR2 YYDKDF (reference sequence).

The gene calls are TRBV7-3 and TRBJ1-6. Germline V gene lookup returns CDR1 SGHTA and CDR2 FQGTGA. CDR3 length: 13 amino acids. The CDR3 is CASSPQRDSPLHF.

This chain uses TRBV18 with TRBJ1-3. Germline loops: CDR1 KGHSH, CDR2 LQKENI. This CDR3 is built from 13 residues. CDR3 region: CASSRGAGNTIYF.

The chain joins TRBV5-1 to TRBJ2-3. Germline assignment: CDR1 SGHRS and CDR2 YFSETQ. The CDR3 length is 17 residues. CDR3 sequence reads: CASSANALGLSTDTQYF.

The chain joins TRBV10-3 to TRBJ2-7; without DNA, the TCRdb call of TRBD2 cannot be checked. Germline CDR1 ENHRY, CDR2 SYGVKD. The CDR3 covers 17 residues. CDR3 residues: CAISPLPVNRASYEQYF.

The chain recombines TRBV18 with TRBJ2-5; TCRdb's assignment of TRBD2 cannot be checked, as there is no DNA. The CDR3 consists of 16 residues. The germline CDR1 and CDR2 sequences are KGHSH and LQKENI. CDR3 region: CASSRFRTSEGETQYF. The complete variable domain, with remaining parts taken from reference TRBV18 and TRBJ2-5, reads NAGVMQNPRHLVRRRGQEARLRCSPMKGHSHVYWYRQLPEEGLKFMVYLQKENIIDESGMPKERFSAEFPKEGPSILRIQQVVRGDSAAYFCASSRFRTSEGETQYFGPGTRLLVL.

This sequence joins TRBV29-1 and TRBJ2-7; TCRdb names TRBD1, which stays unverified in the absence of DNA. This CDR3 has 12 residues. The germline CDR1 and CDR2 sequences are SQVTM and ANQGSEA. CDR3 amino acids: CSVELTAYEQYF.

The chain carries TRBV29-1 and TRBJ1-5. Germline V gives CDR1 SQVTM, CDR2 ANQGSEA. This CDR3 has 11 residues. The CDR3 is CSVGFLGPQHF. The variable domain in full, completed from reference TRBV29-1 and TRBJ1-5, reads SAVISQKPSRDICQRGTSLTIQCQVDSQVTMMFWYRQQPGQSLTLIATANQGSEATYESGFVIDKFPISRPNLTFSTLTVSNMSPEDSSIYLCSVGFLGPQHFGDGTRLSIL.

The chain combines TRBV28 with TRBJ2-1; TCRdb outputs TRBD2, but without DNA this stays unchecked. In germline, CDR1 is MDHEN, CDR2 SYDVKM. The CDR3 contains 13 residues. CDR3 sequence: CASSLEGNNEQFF.

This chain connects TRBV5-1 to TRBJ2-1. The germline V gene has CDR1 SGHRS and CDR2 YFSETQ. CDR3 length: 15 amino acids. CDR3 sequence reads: CASSSGLAVSNEQFF.

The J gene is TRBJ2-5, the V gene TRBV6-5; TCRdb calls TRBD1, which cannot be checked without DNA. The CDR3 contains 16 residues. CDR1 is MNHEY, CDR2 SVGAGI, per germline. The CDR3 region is CASSYSVKGAGETQYF.

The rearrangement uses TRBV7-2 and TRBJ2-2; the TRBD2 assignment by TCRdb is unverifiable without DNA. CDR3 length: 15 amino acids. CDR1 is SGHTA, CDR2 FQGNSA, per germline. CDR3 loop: CASRESGANTGELFF.

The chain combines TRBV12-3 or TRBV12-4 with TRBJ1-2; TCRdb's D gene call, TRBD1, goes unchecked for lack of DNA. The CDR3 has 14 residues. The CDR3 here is CASNTDRGLYGYTF.

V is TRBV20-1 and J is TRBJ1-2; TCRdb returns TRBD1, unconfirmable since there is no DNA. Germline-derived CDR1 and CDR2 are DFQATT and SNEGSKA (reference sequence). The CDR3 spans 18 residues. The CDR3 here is CSAPQPGQGFDRVGGYTF.

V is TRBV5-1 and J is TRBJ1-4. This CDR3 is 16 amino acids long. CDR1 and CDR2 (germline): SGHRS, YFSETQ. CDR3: CASSPVGGGTNEKLFF. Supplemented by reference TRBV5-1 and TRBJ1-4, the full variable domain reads KAGVTQTPRYLIKTRGQQVTLSCSPISGHRSVSWYQQTPGQGLQFLFEYFSETQRNKGNFPGRFSGRQFSNSRSEMNVSTLELGDSALYLCASSPVGGGTNEKLFFGSGTQLSVL.

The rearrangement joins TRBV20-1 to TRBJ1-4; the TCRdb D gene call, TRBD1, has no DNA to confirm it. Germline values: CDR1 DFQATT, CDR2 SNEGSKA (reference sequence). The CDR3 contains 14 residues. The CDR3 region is CSASWGGNNEKLFF.

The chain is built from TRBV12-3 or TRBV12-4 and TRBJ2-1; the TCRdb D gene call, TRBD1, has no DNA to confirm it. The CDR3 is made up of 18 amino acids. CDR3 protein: CASSGKNLRDRYDNEQFF.

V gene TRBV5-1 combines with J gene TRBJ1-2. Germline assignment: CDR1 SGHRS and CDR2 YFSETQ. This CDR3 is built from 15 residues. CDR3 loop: CASSLGGQANPSYTF.

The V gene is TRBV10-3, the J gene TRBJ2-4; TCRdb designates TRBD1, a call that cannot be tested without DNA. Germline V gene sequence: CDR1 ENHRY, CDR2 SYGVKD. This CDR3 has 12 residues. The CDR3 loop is CATGTSKNIQYF.

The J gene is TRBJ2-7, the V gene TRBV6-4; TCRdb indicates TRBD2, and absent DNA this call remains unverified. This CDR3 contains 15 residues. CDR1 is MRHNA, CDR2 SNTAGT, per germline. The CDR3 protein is CASSEAGGSSYEQYF.

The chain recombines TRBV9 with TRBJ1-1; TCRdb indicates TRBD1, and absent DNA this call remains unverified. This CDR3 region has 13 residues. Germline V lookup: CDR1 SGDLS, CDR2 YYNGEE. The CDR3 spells CASSVAQGTEAFF.

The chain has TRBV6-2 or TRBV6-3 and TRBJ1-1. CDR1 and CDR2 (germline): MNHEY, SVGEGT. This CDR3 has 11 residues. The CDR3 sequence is CASSQTWEAFF.